The present T cell receptor (beta chain) was sequenced within a study of blood T cell repertoires in COVID-19. Whole-study context: COVID-19 samples, acute and convalescent, were from the United States, Italy and Spain. The analysed material was cDNA or gDNA that came from T cells, B-cell-depleted T cells, or PBMCs.

In the original analysis: Reference gene primer amplification gave estimated nucleated cell counts. TCRdb's table, derived via immunoSEQ multiplex PCR, lists solely in-frame clones and lacks some. That table furnishes V, J and clone size, whereas the DNA furnished D and trimming. Of roughly 250,000 clones in the sample, 81% are singletons; the top ten hold around 3%. CDR3 length equals 13 residues. The germline CDR1 and CDR2 sequences are MNHEY and SVGAGI. V lost 8 bases to trimming and J lost 4 bases, with 14 bases between them. The TCR comes from a woman aged 55-75 years with active or convalescent COVID-19. This chain connects TRBV6-5 to TRBJ1-2, with a weak D call TRBD1 (6 bases). The sequencing input was peripheral blood. For the CDR3, the DNA is TGTGCCAGCGCCGGGGACAACTCCTATGGCTACACCTTC. Protein: CASAGDNSYGYTF.